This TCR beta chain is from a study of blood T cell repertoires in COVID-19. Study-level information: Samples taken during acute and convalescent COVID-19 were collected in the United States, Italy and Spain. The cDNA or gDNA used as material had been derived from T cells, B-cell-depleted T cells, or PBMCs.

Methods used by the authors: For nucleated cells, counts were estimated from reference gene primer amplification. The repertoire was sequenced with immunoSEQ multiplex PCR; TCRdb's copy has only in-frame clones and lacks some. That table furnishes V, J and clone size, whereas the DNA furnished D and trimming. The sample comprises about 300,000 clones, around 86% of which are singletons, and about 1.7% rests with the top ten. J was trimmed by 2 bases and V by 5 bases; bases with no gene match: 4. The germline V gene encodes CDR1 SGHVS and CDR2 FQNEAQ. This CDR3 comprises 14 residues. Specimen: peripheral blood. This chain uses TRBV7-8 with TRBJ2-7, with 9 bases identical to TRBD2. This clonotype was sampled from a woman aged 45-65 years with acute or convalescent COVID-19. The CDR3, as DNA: TGTGCCAGCAGCGTCGGGACTAGCACCTACGAGCAGTACTTC. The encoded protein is CASSVGTSTYEQYF.